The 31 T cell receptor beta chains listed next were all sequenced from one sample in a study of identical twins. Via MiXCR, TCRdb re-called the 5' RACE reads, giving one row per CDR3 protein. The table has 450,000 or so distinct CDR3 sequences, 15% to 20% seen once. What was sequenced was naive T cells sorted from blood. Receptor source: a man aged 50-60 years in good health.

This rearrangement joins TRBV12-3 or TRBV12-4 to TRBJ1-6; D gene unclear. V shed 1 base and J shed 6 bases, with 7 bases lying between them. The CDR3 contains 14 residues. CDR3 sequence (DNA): TGTGCCAGCAGTTTAGAGACCTTTAATTCACCCCTCCACTTT. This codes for CASSLETFNSPLHF.

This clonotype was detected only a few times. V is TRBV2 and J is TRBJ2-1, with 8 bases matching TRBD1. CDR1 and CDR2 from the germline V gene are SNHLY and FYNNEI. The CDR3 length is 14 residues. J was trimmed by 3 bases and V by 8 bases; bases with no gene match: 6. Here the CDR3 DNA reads TGTGCCAGCCTAGACAGGGGAATCTACAATGAGCAGTTCTTC. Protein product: CASLDRGIYNEQFF.

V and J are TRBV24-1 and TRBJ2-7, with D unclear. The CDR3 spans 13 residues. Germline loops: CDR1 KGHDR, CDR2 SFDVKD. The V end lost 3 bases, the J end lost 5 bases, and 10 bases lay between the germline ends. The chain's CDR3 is CATSDVGRNEQYF. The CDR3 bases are TGTGCCACCAGTGATGTGGGCCGGAACGAGCAGTACTTC.

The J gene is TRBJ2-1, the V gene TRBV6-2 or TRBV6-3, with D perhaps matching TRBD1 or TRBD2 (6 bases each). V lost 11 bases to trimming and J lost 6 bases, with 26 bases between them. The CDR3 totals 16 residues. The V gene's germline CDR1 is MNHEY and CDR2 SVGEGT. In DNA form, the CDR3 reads TGTGCCGTCACTGGCCCTTGGGTCGGGGGCCCCAATGAGCAGTTCTTC. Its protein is CAVTGPWVGGPNEQFF.

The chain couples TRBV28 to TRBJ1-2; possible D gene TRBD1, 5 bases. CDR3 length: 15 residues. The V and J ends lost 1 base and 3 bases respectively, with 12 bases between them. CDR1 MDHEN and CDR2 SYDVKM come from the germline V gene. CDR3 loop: CASSLLSREDYGYTF. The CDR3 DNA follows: TGTGCCAGCAGTTTATTGTCCAGGGAGGACTATGGCTACACCTTC.

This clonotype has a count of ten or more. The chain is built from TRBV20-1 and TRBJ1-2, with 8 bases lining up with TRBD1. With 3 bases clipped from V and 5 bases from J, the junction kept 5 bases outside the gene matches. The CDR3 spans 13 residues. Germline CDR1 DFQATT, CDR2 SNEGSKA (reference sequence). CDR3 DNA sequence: TGCAGTGCTAGTCGGACAGGGCTTTATGGCTACACCTTC. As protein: CSASRTGLYGYTF.

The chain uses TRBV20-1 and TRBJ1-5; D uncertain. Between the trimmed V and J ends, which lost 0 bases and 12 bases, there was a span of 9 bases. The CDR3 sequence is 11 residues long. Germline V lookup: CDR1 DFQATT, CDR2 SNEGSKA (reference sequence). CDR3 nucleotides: TGCAGTGCTAGAGATAGCGACCACCAGCATTTT. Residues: CSARDSDHQHF.

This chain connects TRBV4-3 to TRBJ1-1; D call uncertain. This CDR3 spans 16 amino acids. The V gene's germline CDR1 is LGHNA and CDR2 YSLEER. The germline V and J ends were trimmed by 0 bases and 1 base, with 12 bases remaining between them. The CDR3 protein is CASSQDQDQRNTEAFF. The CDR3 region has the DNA TGCGCCAGCAGCCAAGACCAGGATCAGAGGAACACTGAAGCTTTCTTT.

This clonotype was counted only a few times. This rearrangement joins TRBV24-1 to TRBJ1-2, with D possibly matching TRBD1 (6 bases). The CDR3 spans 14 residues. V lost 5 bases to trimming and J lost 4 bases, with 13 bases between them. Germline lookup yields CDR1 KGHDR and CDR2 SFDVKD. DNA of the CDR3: TGTGCCACCAGTGTCGGGGGGCAGCGCTATGGCTACACCTTC. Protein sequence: CATSVGGQRYGYTF.

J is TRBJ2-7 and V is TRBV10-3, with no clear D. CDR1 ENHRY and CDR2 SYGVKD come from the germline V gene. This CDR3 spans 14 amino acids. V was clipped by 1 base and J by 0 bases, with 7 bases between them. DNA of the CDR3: TGTGCCATCAGTGAGTGGGGAACCTCCTACGAGCAGTACTTC. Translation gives CAISEWGTSYEQYF.

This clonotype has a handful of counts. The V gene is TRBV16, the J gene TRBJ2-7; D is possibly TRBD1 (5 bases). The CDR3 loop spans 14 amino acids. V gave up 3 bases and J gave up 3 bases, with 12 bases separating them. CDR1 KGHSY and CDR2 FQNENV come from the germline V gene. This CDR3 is CASSHMDTYYEQYF. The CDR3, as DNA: TGTGCCAGCAGCCACATGGACACCTACTACGAGCAGTACTTC.

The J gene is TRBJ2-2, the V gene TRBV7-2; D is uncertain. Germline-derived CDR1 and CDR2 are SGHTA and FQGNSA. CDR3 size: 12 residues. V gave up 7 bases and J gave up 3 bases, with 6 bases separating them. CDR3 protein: CASKLYTGELFF. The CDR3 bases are TGTGCCAGCAAGCTTTACACCGGGGAGCTGTTTTTT.

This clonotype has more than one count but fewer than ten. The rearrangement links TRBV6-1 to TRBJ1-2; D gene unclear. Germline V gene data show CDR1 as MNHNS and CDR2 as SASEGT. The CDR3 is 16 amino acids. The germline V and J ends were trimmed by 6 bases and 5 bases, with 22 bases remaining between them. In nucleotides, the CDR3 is TGTGCCAGCAGCGAGGGCGGGCCCCTCTCATCATATGGCTACACCTTC. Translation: CASSEGGPLSSYGYTF.

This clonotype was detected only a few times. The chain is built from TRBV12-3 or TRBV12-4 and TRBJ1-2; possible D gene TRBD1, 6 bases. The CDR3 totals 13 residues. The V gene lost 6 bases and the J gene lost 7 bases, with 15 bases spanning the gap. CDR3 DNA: TGTGCCAGCAGCCGAGGGGGTGGGGCTGGCTACACCTTC. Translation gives CASSRGGGAGYTF.

CDR3 bases: TGCAGTGCCAATAGCGGGGGGCAGGGCAATGAGCAGTTCTTC. Protein sequence: CSANSGGQGNEQFF. J is TRBJ2-1 and V is TRBV20-1; 10 nucleotides align to TRBD2. Unmatched junction bases numbered 8, after V lost 6 bases and J lost 6 bases. CDR1 and CDR2 (germline): DFQATT, SNEGSKA (reference sequence). This CDR3 has 14 residues.

The CDR3 DNA sequence: TGTGCCAGCAGCGCCACTCCTTTTGATATCGGGAGCGGCCCGTACAATGAGCAGTTCTTC. Translating it yields CASSATPFDIGSGPYNEQFF. The chain joins TRBV7-3 to TRBJ2-1, with D maybe TRBD2 (6 bases). CDR1 is SGHTA, CDR2 FQGTGA, per germline. Trimming took off 5 bases at V and 4 bases at J, with 30 bases between the two ends. CDR3 length: 20 amino acids.

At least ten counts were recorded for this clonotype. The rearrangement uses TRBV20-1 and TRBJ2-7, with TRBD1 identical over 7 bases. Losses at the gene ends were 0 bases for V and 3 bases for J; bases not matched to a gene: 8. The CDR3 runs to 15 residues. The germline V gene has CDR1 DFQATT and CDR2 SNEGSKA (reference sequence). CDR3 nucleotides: TGCAGTGCTAGAGATGACAATCGGGACAGCTACGAGCAGTACTTC. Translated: CSARDDNRDSYEQYF.

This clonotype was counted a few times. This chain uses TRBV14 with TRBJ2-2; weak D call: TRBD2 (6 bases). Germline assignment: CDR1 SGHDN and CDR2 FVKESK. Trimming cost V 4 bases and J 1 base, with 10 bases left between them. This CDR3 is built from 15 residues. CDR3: CASSRNGRNTGELFF. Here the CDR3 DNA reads TGTGCCAGCAGCCGGAACGGGAGGAACACCGGGGAGCTGTTTTTT.

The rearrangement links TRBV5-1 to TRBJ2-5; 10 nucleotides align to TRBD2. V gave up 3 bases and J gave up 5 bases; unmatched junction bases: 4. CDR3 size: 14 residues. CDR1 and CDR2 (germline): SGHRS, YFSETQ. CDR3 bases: TGCGCCAGCAGCTCCGGGACTAGCGTGGAGACCCAGTACTTC. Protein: CASSSGTSVETQYF. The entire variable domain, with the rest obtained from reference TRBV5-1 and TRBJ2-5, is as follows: KAGVTQTPRYLIKTRGQQVTLSCSPISGHRSVSWYQQTPGQGLQFLFEYFSETQRNKGNFPGRFSGRQFSNSRSEMNVSTLELGDSALYLCASSSGTSVETQYFGPGTRLLVL.

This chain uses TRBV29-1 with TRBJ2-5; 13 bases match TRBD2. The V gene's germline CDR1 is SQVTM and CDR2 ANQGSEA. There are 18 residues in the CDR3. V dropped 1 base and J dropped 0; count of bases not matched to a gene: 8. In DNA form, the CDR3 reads TGCAGCGTTGAAGCCCCGACTAGCGGGGGGCGGTACCAAGAGACCCAGTACTTC. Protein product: CSVEAPTSGGRYQETQYF.

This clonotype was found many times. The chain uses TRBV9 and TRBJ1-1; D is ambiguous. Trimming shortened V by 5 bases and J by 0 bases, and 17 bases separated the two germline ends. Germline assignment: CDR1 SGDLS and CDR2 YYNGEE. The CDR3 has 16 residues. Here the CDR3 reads CASSYRAGTMNTEAFF. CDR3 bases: TGTGCCAGCAGTTACCGGGCAGGCACTATGAACACTGAAGCTTTCTTT.

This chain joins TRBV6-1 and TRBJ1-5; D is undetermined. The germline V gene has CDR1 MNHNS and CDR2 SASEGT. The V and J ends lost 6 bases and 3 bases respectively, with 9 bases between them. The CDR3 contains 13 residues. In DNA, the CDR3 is TGTGCCAGCAGCCTTACAATCAATCAGCCCCAGCATTTT. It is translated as CASSLTINQPQHF.

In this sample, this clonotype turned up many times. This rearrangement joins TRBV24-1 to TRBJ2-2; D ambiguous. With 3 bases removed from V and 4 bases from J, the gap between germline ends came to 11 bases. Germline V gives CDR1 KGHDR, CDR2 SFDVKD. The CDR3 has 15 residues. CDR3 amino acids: CATSDPRQTTGELFF. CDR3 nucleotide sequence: TGTGCCACCAGTGATCCTAGGCAGACCACCGGGGAGCTGTTTTTT.

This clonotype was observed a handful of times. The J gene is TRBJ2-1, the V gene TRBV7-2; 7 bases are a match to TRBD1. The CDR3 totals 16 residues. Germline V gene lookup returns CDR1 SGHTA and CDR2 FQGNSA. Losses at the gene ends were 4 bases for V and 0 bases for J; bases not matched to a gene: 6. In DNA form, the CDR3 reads TGTGCCAGCAGCTCAAACAGGGGCGACTCCTACAATGAGCAGTTCTTC. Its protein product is CASSSNRGDSYNEQFF.

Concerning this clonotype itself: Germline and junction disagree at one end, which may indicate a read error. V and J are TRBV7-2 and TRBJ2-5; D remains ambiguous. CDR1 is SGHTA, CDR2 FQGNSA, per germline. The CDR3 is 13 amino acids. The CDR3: CASSPPAPTWVHF. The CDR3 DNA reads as TGTGCCAGCAGCCCTCCGGCACCGACGTGGGTACACTTC.

The CDR3 region is CASSPGSVSYNEQFF. The CDR3 DNA sequence: TGTGCCAGCAGCCCAGGGAGCGTCTCCTACAATGAGCAGTTCTTC. V and J are TRBV7-8 and TRBJ2-1; possibly TRBD1 or TRBD2 for D (5 bases each). Germline CDR1 is SGHVS and CDR2 is FQNEAQ. This CDR3 is 15 amino acids long. Between the trimmed V and J ends, which lost 5 bases and 0 bases, there was a span of 11 bases.

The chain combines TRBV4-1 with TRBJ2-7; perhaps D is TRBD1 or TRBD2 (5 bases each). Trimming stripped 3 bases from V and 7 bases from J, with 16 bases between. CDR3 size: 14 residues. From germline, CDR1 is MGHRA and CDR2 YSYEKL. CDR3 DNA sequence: TGCGCCAGCAGCCAGGGACCTCTGCTCACAGAGCAGTACTTC. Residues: CASSQGPLLTEQYF.

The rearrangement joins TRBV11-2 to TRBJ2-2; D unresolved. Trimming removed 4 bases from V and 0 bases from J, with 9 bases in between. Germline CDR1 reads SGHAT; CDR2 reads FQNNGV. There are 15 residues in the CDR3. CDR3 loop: CASSSSLANTGELFF. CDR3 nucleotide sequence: TGTGCCAGCAGCTCGAGCCTAGCGAACACCGGGGAGCTGTTTTTT.

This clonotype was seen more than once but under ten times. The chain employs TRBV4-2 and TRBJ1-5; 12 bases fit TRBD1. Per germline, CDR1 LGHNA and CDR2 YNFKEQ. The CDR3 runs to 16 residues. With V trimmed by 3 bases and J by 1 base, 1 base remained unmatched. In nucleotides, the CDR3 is TGTGCCAGCAGCCAGGGGACAGGGGGCAGCAATCAGCCCCAGCATTTT. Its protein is CASSQGTGGSNQPQHF.

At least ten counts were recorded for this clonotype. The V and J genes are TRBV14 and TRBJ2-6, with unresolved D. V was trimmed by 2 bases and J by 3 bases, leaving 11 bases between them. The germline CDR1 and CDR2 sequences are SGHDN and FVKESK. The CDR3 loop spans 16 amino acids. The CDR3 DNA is TGTGCCAGCAGCCAATACGTAGGGTATGGGGCCAACGTCCTGACTTTC. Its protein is CASSQYVGYGANVLTF. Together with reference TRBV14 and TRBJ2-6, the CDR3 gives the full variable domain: EAGVTQFPSHSVIEKGQTVTLRCDPISGHDNLYWYRRVMGKEIKFLLHFVKESKQDESGMPNNRFLAERTGGTYSTLKVQPAELEDSGVYFCASSQYVGYGANVLTFGAGSRLTVL.

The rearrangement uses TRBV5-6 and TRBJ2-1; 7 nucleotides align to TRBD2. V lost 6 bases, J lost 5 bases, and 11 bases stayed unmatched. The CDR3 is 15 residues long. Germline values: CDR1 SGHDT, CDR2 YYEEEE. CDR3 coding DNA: TGTGCCAGCACCTTCGGTAGTCTAGCGGACAATGAGCAGTTCTTC. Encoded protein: CASTFGSLADNEQFF.